The sample holds one count of the clone carrying this T cell receptor (beta chain). Method: immunoSEQ multiplex PCR; TCRdb's copy keeps in-frame clones and lacks some. The sample carries 11,000 or so clones, roughly three quarters recorded once. The sample is drawn from a study of cytotoxic CD8 clonotypes in ibrutinib-treated CLL. The CDR3 spans 15 residues. Germline V gene data show CDR1 as MNHEY and CDR2 as SVGAGI. Trimming cost V 2 bases and J 0 bases, with 8 bases left between them. This sequence joins TRBV6-5 and TRBJ2-1, with D perhaps TRBD1 (6 bases). The TCR comes from a human donor with chronic lymphocytic leukemia. This specimen consisted of PBMCs, obtained at disease progression, from a patient treated with ibrutinib. The CDR3 here is CASSYGQSSYNEQFF. CDR3 sequence (DNA): TGTGCCAGCAGTTACGGACAGAGCTCCTACAATGAGCAGTTCTTC.